This paragraph covers one T cell receptor beta chain sequence. The PCR contained 60 Vbeta and 13 Jbeta primers. The assay was immunoSEQ multiplex PCR, and TCRdb's table has in-frame clones only and misses some. Of around 130,000 clones in the sample, approximately 80% were seen once. Regarding donors, all were healthy bone marrow donors. These data originate in a study of cytomegalovirus exposure and HLA in healthy donors. The sample comprised PBMCs. The sequence came from a woman aged 60-75 years in good health and CMV-seronegative.

The CDR3 is CASSAWTGQYF. The CDR3 region has the DNA TGTGCCAGCAGTGCCTGGACAGGGCAGTATTTT. This chain connects TRBV6-1 to TRBJ2-3; TRBD1 aligns across 7 bases. J gave up 11 bases and V 4 bases, and 3 bases lay outside the gene matches. This CDR3 comprises 11 residues. Germline CDR1 is MNHNS and CDR2 is SASEGT.